This entry concerns a single T cell receptor (beta chain). What it binds is unknown. This specimen belongs to a study of T cell responses to AZD1222 COVID-19 vaccine. Study observations and caveats: Donors were mostly white British, more females; clonal diversity possibly underestimated. Of spike-specific TCRs, nearly half reportedly target regions left unmutated in variants. Spike-specific TCR breadth rose after two AZD1222 doses, and depth rose as well. Baseline serology detected seropositivity in only a handful of AZD1222 recipients.

Profiling relied on immunoSEQ multiplex PCR, and the TCRdb table lists in-frame clones only, not all of them. Of under 200,000 clones detected, roughly 94% appear once; the ten largest clones hold 1% to 1.5%. The CDR3 totals 15 residues. The V gene's germline CDR1 is MNHEY and CDR2 SMNVEV (reference sequence). Trimming took off 8 bases at V and 4 bases at J, with 20 bases between the two ends. The chain carries TRBV27 and TRBJ2-5; possible D gene TRBD1, 5 bases. The TCR was taken from an adult who received the AZD1222 COVID-19 vaccine. Sample: peripheral blood, taken 28 days after the second AZD1222 dose. CDR3 nucleotide sequence: TGTGCCAGCCTACCCTCCCCAGGGTTTAGAGAGACCCAGTACTTC. Translating it yields CASLPSPGFRETQYF.